This T cell receptor beta chain was identified during a study of monozygotic twins with inflammatory bowel disease. Total RNA input per TCR library was roughly 3,300 ng. TCRdb reprocessed the 5' RACE reads and keeps a single row for each CDR3 protein, giving no DNA. The sample's table shows 200,000 to 250,000 distinct CDR3 sequences. One blood sample of about 2.5 ml was taken from each donor. The germline gives CDR1 SGHDT, CDR2 YYEEEE. The CDR3 is 16 residues long. This chain links TRBV5-6 with TRBJ2-3; TCRdb's assignment of TRBD2 cannot be checked, as there is no DNA. Sequencing was performed on blood. This sequence was found in a human donor with ulcerative colitis or Crohn's disease, or a healthy co-twin of an affected twin (not recorded which). The CDR3 here is CASSSARVGVTDTQYF.